This T cell receptor beta chain was retrieved from a study of blood T cell repertoires in COVID-19. Germline lookup yields CDR1 SGHRS and CDR2 YFSETQ. The CDR3 totals 16 residues. V lost 0 bases, J lost 0 bases, and 11 bases lay in between. Per the study methods: Cell counts per sample came from amplifying reference gene primers. Sequencing was performed with immunoSEQ multiplex PCR; in TCRdb, only in-frame clones are kept and a portion is missing. The DNA gave D and trimming, while V, J and clone size come from that table. The sample contains 85,000 to 120,000 clones, about 70% of which appear only once.

This TCR was recovered from a human donor with acute or convalescent COVID-19. The donor label of this sample is uncertain. The sample was peripheral blood. This chain connects TRBV5-1 to TRBJ2-3, with D possibly matching TRBD2 (6 bases). CDR3 protein: CASSLVAGSSTDTQYF. The CDR3 region has the DNA TGCGCCAGCAGCTTGGTCGCGGGGTCTAGCACAGATACGCAGTATTTT.